The text below deals with one T cell receptor (beta chain). Antigen specificity is unknown. This entry comes from a study of cytomegalovirus exposure and HLA in healthy donors. The PCR was carried out with 60 Vbeta primers and 13 Jbeta primers. Sequencing was performed with immunoSEQ multiplex PCR; in TCRdb, only in-frame clones are kept and a portion is missing. Of roughly 180,000 clones detected, 76% appear once; the ten largest clones hold 0.7% to 0.8%. General study results and limits: Roughly even sequencing depth across donors was the assumption behind the presence/absence analyses. Of the V segments, some could not be distinguished, including TRBV6-2 and TRBV6-3, and were excluded. In vitro work confirmed that a few CMV-associated chains recognize CMV antigens. Later work found most CMV-associated TCR beta chains apparently HLA-restricted.

There are 14 residues in the CDR3. Trimming took off 0 bases at V and 2 bases at J, with 7 bases between the two ends. CDR1 and CDR2 (germline): SGHRS, YFSETQ. Sequenced: PBMCs. The chain joins TRBV5-1 to TRBJ2-3; a weak D match, TRBD2 (5 bases). This TCR came from a female donor in good health and CMV-seronegative. The CDR3 sequence: CASSLGTFTDTQYF. The CDR3 DNA is TGCGCCAGCAGCTTGGGGACTTTCACAGATACGCAGTATTTT.